This is a list of T cell receptor beta chains from one sample in a study of shared clonotypes between healthy human individuals. Measured with immunoSEQ multiplex PCR; TCRdb has only the in-frame clones, and not every one. The sample lists millions of clones, roughly 91% occurring once. The material sequenced was naive CD8+ T cells from PBMCs. All receptors come from a man younger than 30 in good health. Some clones in this sample may be carry-over from other donors' samples. Each CDR3 is given with its conserved first and last residue. The D gene is left open where the match is weak. Clone size is stated in some rows and not others, as once, few, many or a class when expanded.

size	J	D	V	CDR3	DNA
-	TRBJ2-1	-	TRBV19	CASSIEDYNEQFF	TGTGCCAGTAGTATAGAGGACTACAATGAGCAGTTCTTC
-	TRBJ2-7	-	TRBV7-2	CASSLAIGNAYEQYF	TGTGCCAGCAGCTTAGCGATTGGGAATGCCTACGAGCAGTACTTC
-	TRBJ1-4	-	TRBV27	CASSFTTNEKLFF	TGTGCCAGCAGTTTCACAACTAATGAAAAACTGTTTTTT
-	TRBJ2-7	TRBD1	TRBV28	CASSQTGATYEQYF	TGTGCCAGCAGCCAAACAGGGGCGACCTACGAGCAGTACTTC
-	TRBJ2-2	-	TRBV6-5	CASSYVGRELFF	TGTGCCAGCAGTTACGTGGGGAGGGAGCTGTTTTTT
-	TRBJ1-1	TRBD1	TRBV5-1	CASSPRGQSTEAFF	TGCGCCAGCAGCCCGAGGGGGCAGAGCACTGAAGCTTTCTTT
-	TRBJ1-1	TRBD1	TRBV5-4	CASSWGGQGNTEAFF	TGTGCCAGCAGCTGGGGTGGACAGGGGAACACTGAAGCTTTCTTT
-	TRBJ2-7	TRBD2	TRBV7-2	CASSLLAASSYEQYF	TGTGCCAGCAGCTTGCTAGCGGCGAGCTCCTACGAGCAGTACTTC
-	TRBJ2-1	-	TRBV7-9	CASSSSPKAGSSYNEQFF	TGTGCCAGCAGCTCGAGCCCTAAGGCAGGGAGCTCCTACAATGAGCAGTTCTTC
-	TRBJ2-1	-	TRBV7-8	CASSFRESYNEQFF	TGTGCCAGCAGTTTTCGGGAGTCTTACAATGAGCAGTTCTTC
-	TRBJ2-7	-	TRBV6-1	CASTEGQNHEQYF	TGTGCCAGCACGGAGGGCCAGAACCACGAGCAGTACTTC
-	TRBJ2-2	-	TRBV6-6	CASSNIRGAGTGELFF	TGTGCCAGCAGCAACATAAGGGGGGCCGGCACCGGGGAGCTGTTTTTT
once	TRBJ2-4	TRBD1	TRBV11-2	CASSWGDRENIQYF	TGTGCCAGCAGCTGGGGGGACAGGGAAAACATTCAGTACTTC
-	TRBJ2-7	-	TRBV7-9	CASSLVGAHYEQYF	TGTGCCAGCAGCTTAGTTGGGGCTCACTACGAGCAGTACTTC
-	TRBJ2-7	TRBD1	TRBV7-2	CASSFADRGGNEQYF	TGTGCCAGCAGCTTCGCCGACAGGGGGGGTAACGAGCAGTACTTC
-	TRBJ2-5	TRBD1	TRBV10-1	CASSPGTGGFGETQYF	TGCGCCAGCAGCCCCGGGACAGGGGGCTTCGGAGAGACCCAGTACTTC
-	TRBJ2-7	-	TRBV4-1	CASTRGGGSTYEQYF	TGCGCCAGCACCAGAGGGGGCGGGAGTACCTACGAGCAGTACTTC
-	TRBJ1-4	-	TRBV27	CASKGRFEKLFF	TGTGCCAGCAAAGGAAGATTCGAAAAACTGTTTTTT
-	TRBJ2-7	-	TRBV19	CARGAFSYEQYF	TGTGCCAGAGGAGCGTTCTCCTACGAGCAGTACTTC
-	TRBJ2-7	-	TRBV10-3	CAIRGPRSSYEQYF	TGTGCCATCAGGGGGCCCCGATCCTCCTACGAGCAGTACTTC
few	TRBJ2-6	TRBD2	TRBV19	CASSMGGAGANVLTF	TGTGCCAGTAGTATGGGAGGGGCTGGGGCCAACGTCCTGACTTTC
-	TRBJ2-7	TRBD1	TRBV19	CASSPRQGVRNEQYF	TGTGCCAGTAGTCCAAGACAGGGTGTGAGGAACGAGCAGTACTTC
-	TRBJ2-7	-	TRBV6-1	CASSEWTESSYEQYF	TGTGCCAGCAGTGAATGGACGGAGAGCTCCTACGAGCAGTACTTC
-	TRBJ2-1	TRBD2	TRBV7-3	CASSLVGGRAVGNEQFF	TGTGCCAGCAGCTTGGTGGGCGGGAGGGCCGTGGGGAATGAGCAGTTCTTC
-	TRBJ2-3	-	TRBV27	CASSAYSPTSDTQYF	TGTGCCAGCAGTGCATATTCCCCCACATCGGATACGCAGTATTTT
-	TRBJ1-1	TRBD1	TRBV6-5	CASSSLLQGANTEAFF	TGTGCCAGCAGTTCCCTCCTACAGGGGGCAAATACTGAAGCTTTCTTT
-	TRBJ2-2	-	TRBV19	CATLHGELFF	TGTGCCACCCTGCACGGGGAGCTGTTTTTT
-	TRBJ2-5	-	TRBV9	CASSVGPTGWETQYF	TGTGCCAGCAGCGTAGGTCCAACGGGGTGGGAGACCCAGTACTTC
-	TRBJ2-5	TRBD2	TRBV7-9	CASSLAPSGKETQYF	TGTGCCAGCAGCTTAGCCCCGAGCGGGAAAGAGACCCAGTACTTC
-	TRBJ2-2	-	TRBV29-1	CSVGDSLNTGELFF	TGCAGCGTTGGGGACTCGCTGAACACCGGGGAGCTGTTTTTT
-	TRBJ1-1	TRBD1	TRBV6-5	CATSQGMNTEAFF	TGTGCCACCTCACAGGGGATGAACACTGAAGCTTTCTTT
-	TRBJ2-7	-	TRBV18	CASSPLQDRYEQYF	TGTGCCAGCTCACCACTCCAGGACCGCTACGAGCAGTACTTC
-	TRBJ1-1	-	TRBV11-2	CASSLDPGALEAFF	TGTGCCAGCAGCTTAGACCCCGGGGCCCTTGAAGCTTTCTTT
-	TRBJ1-2	TRBD1	TRBV5-4	CASSDDRGRMGYTF	TGTGCCAGCAGCGACGACAGGGGGCGAATGGGCTACACCTTC
-	TRBJ1-1	-	TRBV6-5	CASSPMSGVNTEAFF	TGTGCCAGCAGTCCAATGAGTGGCGTGAACACTGAAGCTTTCTTT